These T cell receptor beta chains were read from a single sample in a study of cytotoxic CD8 clonotypes in ibrutinib-treated CLL. Sequencing was performed with immunoSEQ multiplex PCR; in TCRdb, only in-frame clones are kept and a portion is missing. The sample carries roughly 47,000 clones, about half recorded once. The sample was PBMCs, taken after 12 months of ibrutinib treatment. Receptors were obtained from a human donor with chronic lymphocytic leukemia. CDR3s include the opening cysteine and the closing phenylalanine or tryptophan. Each record gives: CDR3 DNA, CDR3 protein, V gene, D gene, J gene, clone size. A D gene is named only where the DNA matches it firmly. Where a row states a size, it is once, few, many or the class of an expanded clone; other rows omit it.

CDR3nt: TGTGCCAGCAAGTTAAACACTGAAGCTTTCTTT
CDR3aa: CASKLNTEAFF
v_gene: TRBV28
d_gene: NA
j_gene: TRBJ1-1
abundance: NA

CDR3nt: TGCGCCAGCAGTGGAGACATGAACACTGAAGCTTTCTTT
CDR3aa: CASSGDMNTEAFF
v_gene: TRBV10-1
d_gene: NA
j_gene: TRBJ1-1
abundance: many

CDR3nt: TGTGCCAGCAGCCCCCCGGGACAGGGGTATGGCTACACCTTC
CDR3aa: CASSPPGQGYGYTF
v_gene: TRBV5-6
d_gene: TRBD1
j_gene: TRBJ1-2
abundance: NA

CDR3nt: TGTGCCAGCAGTGTTAGCGGGCGGTCCTACGAGCAGTACTTC
CDR3aa: CASSVSGRSYEQYF
v_gene: TRBV6-4
d_gene: TRBD2
j_gene: TRBJ2-7
abundance: few

CDR3nt: TGTGCCTGGAGCGTAGACTGGAACCTAAACAATGAGCAGTTCTTC
CDR3aa: CAWSVDWNLNNEQFF
v_gene: TRBV30
d_gene: NA
j_gene: TRBJ2-1
abundance: NA

CDR3nt: TGTGCCAGCAGCTCGTTTACAGGGGGAGGCGAGACCCAGTACTTC
CDR3aa: CASSSFTGGGETQYF
v_gene: TRBV9
d_gene: TRBD1
j_gene: TRBJ2-5
abundance: few

CDR3nt: TGTGCCAGCAGCTTCAGGTTTACTAGCACAGATACGCAGTATTTT
CDR3aa: CASSFRFTSTDTQYF
v_gene: TRBV7-3
d_gene: NA
j_gene: TRBJ2-3
abundance: NA

CDR3nt: TGTGCCTGGAGCCCGGGGACAGGGGGCCGGCCCCAGCATTTT
CDR3aa: CAWSPGTGGRPQHF
v_gene: TRBV30
d_gene: TRBD1
j_gene: TRBJ1-5
abundance: few

CDR3nt: TGTGCCAGCAGCGTAGAGGGACAGGGGGCCGGGGCCAACGTCCTGACTTTC
CDR3aa: CASSVEGQGAGANVLTF
v_gene: TRBV9
d_gene: TRBD1
j_gene: TRBJ2-6
abundance: NA

CDR3nt: TGTGCCAGCAGGGTGGACGATGAGCAGTTCTTC
CDR3aa: CASRVDDEQFF
v_gene: TRBV6-1
d_gene: NA
j_gene: TRBJ2-1
abundance: NA

CDR3nt: TGTGCCAGTAGGTACACGGGACAGGGACTCTACGAGCAGTACTTC
CDR3aa: CASRYTGQGLYEQYF
v_gene: TRBV19
d_gene: TRBD1
j_gene: TRBJ2-7
abundance: once

CDR3nt: TGTGCCTGGAGTGTAGCAGGGGGGCGCGAGCAGTACTTC
CDR3aa: CAWSVAGGREQYF
v_gene: TRBV30
d_gene: NA
j_gene: TRBJ2-7
abundance: NA

CDR3nt: TGCAGCGTGAAAAGGGGTCAGGGAGGGTATGGCTACACCTTC
CDR3aa: CSVKRGQGGYGYTF
v_gene: TRBV29-1
d_gene: NA
j_gene: TRBJ1-2
abundance: once

CDR3nt: TGTGCCAGCAAGGGAACTAGCGTCAATGAGCAGTTCTTC
CDR3aa: CASKGTSVNEQFF
v_gene: TRBV9
d_gene: TRBD2
j_gene: TRBJ2-1
abundance: NA

CDR3nt: TGTGCCAGCAGTTCGCCGGGTCGATTTGAAAAACTGTTTTTT
CDR3aa: CASSSPGRFEKLFF
v_gene: TRBV7-2
d_gene: NA
j_gene: TRBJ1-4
abundance: once

CDR3nt: TGCGCCAGCAGCTGGACAGGGACAGGGGCCAACGTCCTGACTTTC
CDR3aa: CASSWTGTGANVLTF
v_gene: TRBV5-1
d_gene: TRBD1
j_gene: TRBJ2-6
abundance: NA